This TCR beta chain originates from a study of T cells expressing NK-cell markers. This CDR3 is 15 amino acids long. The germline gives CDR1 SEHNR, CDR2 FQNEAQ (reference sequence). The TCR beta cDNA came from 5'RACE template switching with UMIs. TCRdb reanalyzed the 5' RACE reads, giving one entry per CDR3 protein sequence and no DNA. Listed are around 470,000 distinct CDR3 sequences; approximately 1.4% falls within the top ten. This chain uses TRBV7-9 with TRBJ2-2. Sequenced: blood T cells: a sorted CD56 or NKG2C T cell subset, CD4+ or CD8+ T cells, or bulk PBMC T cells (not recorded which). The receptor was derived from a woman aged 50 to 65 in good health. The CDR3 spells CASSSIIPNTGELFF.